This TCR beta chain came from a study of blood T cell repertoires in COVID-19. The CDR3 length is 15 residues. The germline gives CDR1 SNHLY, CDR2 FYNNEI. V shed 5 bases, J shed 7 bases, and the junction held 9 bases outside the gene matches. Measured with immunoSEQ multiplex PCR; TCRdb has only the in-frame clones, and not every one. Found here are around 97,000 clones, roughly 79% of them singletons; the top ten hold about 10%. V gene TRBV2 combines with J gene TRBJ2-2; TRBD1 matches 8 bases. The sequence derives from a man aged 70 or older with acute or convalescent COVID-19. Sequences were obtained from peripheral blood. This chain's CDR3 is CASSLQGVPGGELFF. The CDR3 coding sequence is TGTGCCAGCAGTCTACAGGGGGTGCCCGGCGGGGAGCTGTTTTTT. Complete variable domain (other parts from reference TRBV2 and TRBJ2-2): EPEVTQTPSHQVTQMGQEVILRCVPISNHLYFYWYRQILGQKVEFLVSFYNNEISEKSEIFDDQFSVERPDGSNFTLKIRSTKLEDSAMYFCASSLQGVPGGELFFGEGSRLTVL.